This T cell receptor beta chain stems from a study of T cells in Graves' hyperthyroidism and ophthalmopathy. This CDR3 contains 18 residues. The germline V gene encodes CDR1 SGHVS and CDR2 FQNEAQ. Trimming cost V 0 bases and J 1 base; bases outside gene matches: 5. Each diagnosis drew on symptoms, thyroxine, TRAb, thyroid ultrasound and orbital computed tomography findings. The investigators amplified TCR beta CDR3 regions from RNA transcripts. Researchers ran a first-round RT-PCR on the TCR CDR3 using the HTBI primer set. TCRdb itself ran the multiplex PCR reads through MiXCR, one entry per CDR3 protein. The table includes about 530,000 distinct CDR3 sequences, 15% to 20% detected once. This clonotype was counted only a few times.

The receptor was isolated from a woman aged 18-29 years with Graves' ophthalmopathy. Sequenced: blood. J is TRBJ2-2 and V is TRBV7-8, with 10 bases lining up with TRBD2. Here the CDR3 reads CASSLASGGTVNTGELFF. For the CDR3, the DNA is TGTGCCAGCAGCTTAGCTAGCGGGGGGACAGTGAACACCGGGGAGCTGTTTTTT.